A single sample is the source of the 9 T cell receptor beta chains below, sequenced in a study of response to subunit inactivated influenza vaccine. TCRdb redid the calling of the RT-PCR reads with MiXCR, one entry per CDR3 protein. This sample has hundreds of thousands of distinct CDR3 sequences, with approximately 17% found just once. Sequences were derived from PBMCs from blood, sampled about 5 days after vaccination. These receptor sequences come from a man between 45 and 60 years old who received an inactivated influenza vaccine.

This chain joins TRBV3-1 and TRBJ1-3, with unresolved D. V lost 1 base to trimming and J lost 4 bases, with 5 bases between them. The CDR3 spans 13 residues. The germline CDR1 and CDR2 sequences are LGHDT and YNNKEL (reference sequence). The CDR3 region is CASSQGRGNTIYF. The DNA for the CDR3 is TGTGCCAGCAGCCAAGGTCGGGGAAACACCATATATTTT.

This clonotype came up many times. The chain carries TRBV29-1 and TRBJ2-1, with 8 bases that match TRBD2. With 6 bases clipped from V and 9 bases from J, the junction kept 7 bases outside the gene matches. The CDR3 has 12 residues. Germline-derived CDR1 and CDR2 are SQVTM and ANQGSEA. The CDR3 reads CSVLRGGAEQFF. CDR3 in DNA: TGCAGCGTGCTCCGGGGGGGAGCTGAGCAGTTCTTC.

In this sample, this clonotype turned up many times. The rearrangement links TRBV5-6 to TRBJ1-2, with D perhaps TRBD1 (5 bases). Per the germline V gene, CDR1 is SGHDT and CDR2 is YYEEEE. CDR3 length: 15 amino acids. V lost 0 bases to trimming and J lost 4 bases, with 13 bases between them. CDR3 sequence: CASSLGGSFGYGYTF. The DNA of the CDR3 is TGTGCCAGCAGCTTGGGGGGCTCCTTCGGCTATGGCTACACCTTC.

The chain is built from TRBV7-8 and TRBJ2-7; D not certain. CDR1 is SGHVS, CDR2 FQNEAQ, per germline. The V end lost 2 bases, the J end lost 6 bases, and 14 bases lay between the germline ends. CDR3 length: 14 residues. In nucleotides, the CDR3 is TGTGCCAGCAGCTTACGTTACTATACTGGCGAGCAGTACTTC. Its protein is CASSLRYYTGEQYF.

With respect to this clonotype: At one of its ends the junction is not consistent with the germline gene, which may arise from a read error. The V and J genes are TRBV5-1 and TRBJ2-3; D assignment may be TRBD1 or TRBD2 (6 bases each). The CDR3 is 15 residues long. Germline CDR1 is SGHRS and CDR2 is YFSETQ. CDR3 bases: TGCGCCAGGAGCTTGGGGGGCCTTACCACAGATACGCAGTATTTT. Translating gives CARSLGGLTTDTQYF.

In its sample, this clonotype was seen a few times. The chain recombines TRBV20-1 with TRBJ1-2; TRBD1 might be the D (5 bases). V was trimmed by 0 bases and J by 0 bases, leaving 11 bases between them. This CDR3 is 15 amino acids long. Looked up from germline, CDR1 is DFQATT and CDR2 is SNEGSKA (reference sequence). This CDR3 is CSARDTRAANYGYTF. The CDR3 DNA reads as TGCAGTGCTAGAGATACCAGGGCAGCTAACTATGGCTACACCTTC.

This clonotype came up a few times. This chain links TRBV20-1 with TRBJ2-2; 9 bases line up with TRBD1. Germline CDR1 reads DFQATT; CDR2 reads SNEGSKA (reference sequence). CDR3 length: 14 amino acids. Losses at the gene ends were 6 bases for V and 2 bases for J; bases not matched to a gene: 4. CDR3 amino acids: CSAQDRGNTGELFF. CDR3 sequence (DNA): TGCAGTGCACAGGACAGGGGAAACACCGGGGAGCTGTTTTTT.

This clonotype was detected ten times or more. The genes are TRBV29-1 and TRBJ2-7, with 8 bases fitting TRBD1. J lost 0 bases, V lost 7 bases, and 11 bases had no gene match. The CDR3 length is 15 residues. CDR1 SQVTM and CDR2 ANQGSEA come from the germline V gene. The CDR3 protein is CSASNYRGNSYEQYF. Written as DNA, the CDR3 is TGCAGCGCCTCTAACTACAGGGGGAACTCCTACGAGCAGTACTTC.

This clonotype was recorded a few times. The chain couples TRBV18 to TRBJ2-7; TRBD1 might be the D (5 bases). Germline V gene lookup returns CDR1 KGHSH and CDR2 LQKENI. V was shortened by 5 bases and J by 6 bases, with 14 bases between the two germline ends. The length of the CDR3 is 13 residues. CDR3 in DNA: TGTGCCAGCTCAGCCAGAACTACAGGCGAGCAGTACTTC. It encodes CASSARTTGEQYF.